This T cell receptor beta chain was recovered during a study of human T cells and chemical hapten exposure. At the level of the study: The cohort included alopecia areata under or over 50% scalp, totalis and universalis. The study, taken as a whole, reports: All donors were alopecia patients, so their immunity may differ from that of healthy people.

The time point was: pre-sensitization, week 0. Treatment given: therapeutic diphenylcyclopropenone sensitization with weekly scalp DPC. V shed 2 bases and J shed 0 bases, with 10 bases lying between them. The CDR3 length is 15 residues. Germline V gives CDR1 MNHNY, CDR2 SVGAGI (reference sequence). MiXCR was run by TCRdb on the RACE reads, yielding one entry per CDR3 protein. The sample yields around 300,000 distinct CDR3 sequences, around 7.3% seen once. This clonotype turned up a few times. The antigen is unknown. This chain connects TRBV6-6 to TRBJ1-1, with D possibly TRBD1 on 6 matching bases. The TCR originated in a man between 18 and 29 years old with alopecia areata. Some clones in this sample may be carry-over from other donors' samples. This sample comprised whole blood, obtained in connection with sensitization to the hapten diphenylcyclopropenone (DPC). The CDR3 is CASSYPQGLNTEAFF. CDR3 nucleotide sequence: TGTGCCAGCAGTTACCCCCAGGGGTTGAACACTGAAGCTTTCTTT.